Included here is one T cell receptor (beta chain) sequence, with context. It has no known antigen specificity. Per-base quality was not reported, and no clone a single base away is much larger than it. These data are taken from a study of technical replicates of blood from a handful of donors (dated by TCRdb to 2016 to 2017). V trim: 6 bases; J trim: 4 bases; unmatched bases: 9. The germline V gene gives CDR1 as MDHEN and CDR2 as SYDVKM. There are 15 amino acids in the CDR3, from cysteine to phenylalanine inclusive. Here the CDR3 DNA is all that survives: 45 bases in frame from base 1. Libraries were constructed by the immunoSEQ multiplex PCR assay. TCRdb retrieved this table from immuneACCESS and kept in-frame rearrangements only. Not all clones are present; in checked studies, unresolved V genes account for under half, and no reason is known for the remainder. In all, the sample holds 60,000 to 80,000 clones, and more than 85% of those were seen once. The ten largest clones represent over 4% of the sample.

The source material was PBMCs. The sequence is built from TRBV28 and TRBJ1-2, and TRBD1 aligns with 9 junction nucleotides. This clonotype originated in a human donor in good health. Some clones in this sample may be carry-over from other donors' samples. The CDR3: CASRSTGGRIYGYTF. The nucleotide sequence reads TGTGCCAGCAGATCCACAGGGGGCCGAATCTATGGCTACACCTTC.